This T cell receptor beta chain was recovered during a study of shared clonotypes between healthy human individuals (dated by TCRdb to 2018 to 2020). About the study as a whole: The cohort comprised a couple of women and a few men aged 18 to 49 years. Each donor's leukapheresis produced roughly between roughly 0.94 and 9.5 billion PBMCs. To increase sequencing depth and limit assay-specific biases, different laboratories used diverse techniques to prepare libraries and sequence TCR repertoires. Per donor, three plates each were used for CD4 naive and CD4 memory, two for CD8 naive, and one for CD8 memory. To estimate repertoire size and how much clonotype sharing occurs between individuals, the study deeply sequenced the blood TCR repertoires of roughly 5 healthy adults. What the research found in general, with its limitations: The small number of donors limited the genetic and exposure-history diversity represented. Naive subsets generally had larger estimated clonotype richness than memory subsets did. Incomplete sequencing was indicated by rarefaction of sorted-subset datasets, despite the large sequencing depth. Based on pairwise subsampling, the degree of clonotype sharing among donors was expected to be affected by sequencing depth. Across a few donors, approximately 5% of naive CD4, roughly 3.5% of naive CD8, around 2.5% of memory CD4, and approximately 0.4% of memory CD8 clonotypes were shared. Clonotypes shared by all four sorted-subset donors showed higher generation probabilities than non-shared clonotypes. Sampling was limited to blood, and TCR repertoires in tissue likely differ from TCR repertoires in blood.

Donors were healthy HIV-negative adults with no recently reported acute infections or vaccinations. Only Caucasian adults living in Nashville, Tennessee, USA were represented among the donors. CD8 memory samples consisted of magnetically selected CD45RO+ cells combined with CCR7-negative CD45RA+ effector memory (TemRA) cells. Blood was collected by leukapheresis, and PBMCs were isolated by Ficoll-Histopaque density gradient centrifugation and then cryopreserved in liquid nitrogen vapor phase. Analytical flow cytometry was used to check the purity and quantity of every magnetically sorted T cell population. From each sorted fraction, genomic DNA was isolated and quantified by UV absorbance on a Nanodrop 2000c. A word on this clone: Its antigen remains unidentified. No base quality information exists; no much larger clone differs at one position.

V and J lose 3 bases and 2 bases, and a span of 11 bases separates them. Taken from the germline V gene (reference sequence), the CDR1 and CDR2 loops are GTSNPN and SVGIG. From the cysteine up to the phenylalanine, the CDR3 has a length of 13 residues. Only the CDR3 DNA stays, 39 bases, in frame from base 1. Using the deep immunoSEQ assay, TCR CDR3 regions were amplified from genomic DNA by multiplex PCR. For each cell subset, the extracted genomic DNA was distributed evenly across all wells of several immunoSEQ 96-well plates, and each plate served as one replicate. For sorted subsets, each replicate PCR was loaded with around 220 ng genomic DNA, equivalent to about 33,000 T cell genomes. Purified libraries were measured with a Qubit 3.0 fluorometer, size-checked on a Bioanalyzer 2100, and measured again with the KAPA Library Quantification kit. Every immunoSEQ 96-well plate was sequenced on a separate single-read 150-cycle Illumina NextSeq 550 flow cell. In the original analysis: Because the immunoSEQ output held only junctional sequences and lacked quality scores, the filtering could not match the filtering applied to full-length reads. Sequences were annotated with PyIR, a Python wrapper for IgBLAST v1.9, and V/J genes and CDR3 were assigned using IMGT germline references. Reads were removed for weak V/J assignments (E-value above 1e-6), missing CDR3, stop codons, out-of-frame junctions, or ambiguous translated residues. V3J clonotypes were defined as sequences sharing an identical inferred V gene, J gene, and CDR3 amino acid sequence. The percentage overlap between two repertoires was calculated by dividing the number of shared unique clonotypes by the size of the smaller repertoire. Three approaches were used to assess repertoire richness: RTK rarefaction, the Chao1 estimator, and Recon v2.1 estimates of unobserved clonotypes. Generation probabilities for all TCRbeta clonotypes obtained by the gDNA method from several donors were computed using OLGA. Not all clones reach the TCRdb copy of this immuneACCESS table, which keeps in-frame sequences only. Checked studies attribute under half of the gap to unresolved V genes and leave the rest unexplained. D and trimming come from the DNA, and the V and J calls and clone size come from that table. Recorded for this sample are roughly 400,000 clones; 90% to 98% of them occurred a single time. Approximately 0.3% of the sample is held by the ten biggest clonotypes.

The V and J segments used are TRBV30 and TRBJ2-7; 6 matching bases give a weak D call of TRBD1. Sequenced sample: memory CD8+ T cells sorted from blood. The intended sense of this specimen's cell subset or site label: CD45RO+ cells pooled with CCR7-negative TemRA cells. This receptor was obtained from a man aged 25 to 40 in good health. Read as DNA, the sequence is TGTGCCTGGAGGGCGACAGGCCCCTACGAGCAGTACTTC. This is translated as CAWRATGPYEQYF.